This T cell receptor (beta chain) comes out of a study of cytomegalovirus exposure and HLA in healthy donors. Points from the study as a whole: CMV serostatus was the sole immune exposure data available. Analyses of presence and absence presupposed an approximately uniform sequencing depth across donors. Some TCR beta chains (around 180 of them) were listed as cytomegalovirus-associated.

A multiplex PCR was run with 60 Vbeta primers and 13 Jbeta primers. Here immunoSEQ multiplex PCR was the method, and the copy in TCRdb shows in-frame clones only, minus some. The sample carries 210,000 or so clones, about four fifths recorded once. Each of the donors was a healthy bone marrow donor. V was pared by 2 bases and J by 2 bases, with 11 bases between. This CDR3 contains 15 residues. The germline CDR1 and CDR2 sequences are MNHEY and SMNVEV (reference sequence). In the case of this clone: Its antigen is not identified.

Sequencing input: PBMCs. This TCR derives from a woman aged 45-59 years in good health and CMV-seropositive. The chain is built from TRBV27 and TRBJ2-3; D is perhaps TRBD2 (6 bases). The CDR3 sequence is CASSLAGRLTDTQYF. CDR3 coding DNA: TGTGCCAGCAGTTTAGCGGGACGGCTCACAGATACGCAGTATTTT.